Following are 18 T cell receptor beta chains from one sample sequenced in a study of T-cell memory formation after mild COVID-19 (dated by TCRdb to the early 2020s). Preparation of the library involved 5' RACE. Sequencing was performed on an Illumina NovaSeq 6000. TCRdb itself trimmed the public reads at Q25 with fastp, ran MiXCR and retained productive beta chains. One record per CDR3 amino acid sequence lists the most common genes and DNA. For this sample there are about 130,000 distinct CDR3 sequences; about 6% appear just once. 2% to 2.5% of the sample is in the top ten clones. Source material: PBMCs or a T cell subset sorted from them (not recorded which). The receptor source for this set is an adult woman who had mild COVID-19 (a few samples of this study predate the infection). The sample titles of this study are shuffled in the database, so cell type and time point are left out; the donor was told from shared clones.

This clonotype was seen many times. The junction does not match germline at one end; this may be a read error. CDR3: CASSLLWGDGEGDTQYF. The CDR3 nucleotides are TGTGCTAGCAGCTTATTATGGGGGGACGGCGAGGGAGATACGCAGTATTTT. The chain carries TRBV7-7 and TRBJ2-3, with D perhaps matching TRBD2 (6 bases). CDR3 length: 17 residues. Looked up from germline, CDR1 is SSHAT and CDR2 is FNYEAQ (reference sequence).

V gene TRBV4-2 combines with J gene TRBJ2-2; D may match TRBD1 or TRBD2 (6 bases each). The CDR3 runs 16 residues. Trimming took 0 bases from V and 5 from J, leaving 13 bases between them. CDR1 and CDR2 (germline): LGHNA, YNFKEQ. CDR3 DNA: TGTGCCAGCAGCCAAGATTTGGGGGGCCTTACCGGGGAGCTGTTTTTT. It is translated as CASSQDLGGLTGELFF.

This clonotype has at least ten counts. J is TRBJ2-3 and V is TRBV20-1; 12 nucleotides match TRBD2. Germline-derived CDR1 and CDR2 are DFQATT and SNEGSKA (reference sequence). The CDR3 totals 16 residues. The junction had 9 bases not matched to a gene; V was cut back by 6 bases and J by 2 bases. As DNA, the CDR3 is TGCAGTGCCATCACTAGCGGGAGGTCCAACACAGATACGCAGTATTTT. It codes for CSAITSGRSNTDTQYF.

This clonotype has ten or more counts. V gene TRBV7-9 combines with J gene TRBJ2-5, with D hard to call. The CDR3 sequence is 10 residues long. Per the germline V gene, CDR1 is SEHNR and CDR2 is FQNEAQ (reference sequence). Between the trimmed V and J ends, which lost 5 bases and 2 bases, there was a span of 0 bases. CDR3 protein: CASSQETQYF. In DNA form, the CDR3 reads TGTGCCAGCAGCCAAGAGACCCAGTACTTC. The full variable domain, in which reference TRBV7-9 and TRBJ2-5 provide the parts outside the CDR3, is DTGVSQNPRHKITKRGQNVTFRCDPISEHNRLYWYRQTLGQGPEFLTYFQNEAQLEKSRLLSDRFSAERPKGSFSTLEIQRTEQGDSAMYLCASSQETQYFGPGTRLLVL.

This clonotype was seen many times. J is TRBJ2-1 and V is TRBV4-2; no reliable D call. CDR3 length equals 16 residues. Germline CDR1 and CDR2: LGHNA and YNFKEQ. V was shortened by 0 bases and J by 3 bases, with 12 bases between the two germline ends. The CDR3 loop reads CASSQDSGNFYNEQFF. The CDR3 DNA follows: TGTGCCAGCAGCCAAGATAGTGGGAACTTCTACAATGAGCAGTTCTTC.

This clonotype was picked up a small number of times. The V and J genes are TRBV10-3 and TRBJ1-2, with 8 bases aligning to TRBD1. The CDR3 has 14 amino acids. The germline V gene encodes CDR1 ENHRY and CDR2 SYGVKD. V shed 7 bases, J shed 4 bases, and the junction held 8 bases outside the gene matches. CDR3 sequence reads: CAITLGQEPYGYTF. CDR3 nucleotides: TGTGCCATCACCCTGGGACAGGAACCCTATGGCTACACCTTC.

This clonotype was seen many times. V gene TRBV6-5 combines with J gene TRBJ1-1; 9 nucleotides align to TRBD1. CDR3 size: 16 residues. In germline, CDR1 is MNHEY, CDR2 SVGAGI. After removal of 7 bases from V and 2 bases from J, the junction contained 11 bases not matched to a gene. The CDR3 nucleotides read TGTGCCAGCAAGACTTTAACAGGGGGCGGAAACACTGAAGCTTTCTTT. Translating it yields CASKTLTGGGNTEAFF.

This clonotype was detected a few times. This chain connects TRBV6-6 to TRBJ2-1; D is uncertain. The V end lost 6 bases, the J end lost 3 bases, and 9 bases lay between the germline ends. Germline CDR1 is MNHNY and CDR2 is SVGAGI (reference sequence). This CDR3 spans 13 amino acids. The CDR3 DNA sequence: TGTGCCAGCAGCCTCGAAGTCTACAATGAGCAGTTCTTC. This codes for CASSLEVYNEQFF.

This clonotype was detected many times. The chain couples TRBV29-1 to TRBJ2-1; D is perhaps TRBD1 or TRBD2 (6 bases each). Germline loops: CDR1 SQVTM, CDR2 ANQGSEA. The CDR3 runs to 14 residues. V lost 3 bases, J lost 8 bases, and 17 bases lay in between. Here the CDR3 reads CSVDSREAGDEQFF. DNA of the CDR3: TGCAGCGTTGACTCGCGGGAAGCAGGGGATGAGCAGTTCTTC.

The chain employs TRBV7-9 and TRBJ1-2; D uncertain. Germline-derived CDR1 and CDR2 are SEHNR and FQNEAQ (reference sequence). Trimming took 5 bases from V and 6 from J, leaving 10 bases between them. This CDR3 spans 12 amino acids. The CDR3 here is CASSRTPDGYTF. CDR3 nucleotides: TGTGCCAGCAGCCGGACCCCGGATGGCTACACCTTC.

The chain has TRBV12-3 or TRBV12-4 and TRBJ2-5, with 8 bases matching TRBD1. V shed 5 bases and J 5 bases; nucleotides not matched to a gene: 10. The CDR3 consists of 15 residues. The chain's CDR3 is CASSPTSGGGETQYF. The DNA for the CDR3 is TGTGCCAGCAGTCCCACCTCAGGGGGCGGCGAGACCCAGTACTTC.

In its sample, this clonotype was seen many times. The chain uses TRBV7-2 and TRBJ1-4; D is unresolved. The CDR3 consists of 15 residues. Germline CDR1 and CDR2: SGHTA and FQGNSA. Deletions cut 1 base from V and 8 bases from J, with 14 bases between. CDR3 in DNA: TGTGCCAGCAGCTTAGGTGGAAACCCCGGAGAAAAACTGTTTTTT. It yields the protein CASSLGGNPGEKLFF.

The CDR3 DNA follows: TGTGCCACCAGTGACAGCCCTGGGAGGGGGGGGTACAATGAGCAGTTCTTC. As protein: CATSDSPGRGGYNEQFF. This chain uses TRBV24-1 with TRBJ2-1; maybe TRBD2 (7 bases). This CDR3 has 17 amino acids. Germline lookup yields CDR1 KGHDR and CDR2 SFDVKD. The germline V and J ends were trimmed by 4 bases and 4 bases, with 19 bases remaining between them.

The chain carries TRBV10-3 and TRBJ2-1; 9 bases map to TRBD2. Unmatched junction bases numbered 11, after V lost 5 bases and J lost 6 bases. CDR3 length: 16 amino acids. Per germline, CDR1 ENHRY and CDR2 SYGVKD. CDR3: CAISPWDIAGVNEQFF. As DNA, the CDR3 is TGTGCCATCAGTCCGTGGGACATAGCGGGAGTCAATGAGCAGTTCTTC.

The rearrangement joins TRBV14 to TRBJ2-1; TRBD2 matches at 10 bases. Germline V gene lookup returns CDR1 SGHDN and CDR2 FVKESK. Trimming cost V 2 bases and J 0 bases; bases outside gene matches: 7. The CDR3 spans 18 residues. The CDR3 sequence is CASSQLAGGPSSYNEQFF. CDR3 nucleotides: TGTGCCAGCAGCCAATTAGCGGGAGGCCCTAGCTCCTACAATGAGCAGTTCTTC.

This clonotype was found a few times. This sequence joins TRBV14 and TRBJ2-2; unclear D gene. V was pared by 4 bases and J by 8 bases, with 14 bases between. This CDR3 spans 14 amino acids. CDR1 SGHDN and CDR2 FVKESK come from the germline V gene. The chain's CDR3 is CASSPQTLGGELFF. CDR3 nucleotide sequence: TGTGCCAGCAGCCCACAGACCCTAGGAGGGGAGCTGTTTTTT.

The chain combines TRBV4-1 with TRBJ1-4; D remains ambiguous. Trimming shortened V by 1 base and J by 8 bases, and 17 bases separated the two germline ends. This CDR3 spans 16 amino acids. Germline CDR1 is MGHRA and CDR2 is YSYEKL. DNA for the CDR3: TGCGCCAGCAGCCAAGGTGGGCATCAAATGGCGGAAAAACTGTTTTTT. This encodes CASSQGGHQMAEKLFF.

The V call is TRBV7-9, the J call TRBJ2-7, with D tentatively TRBD1 (7 bases). The CDR3 runs to 17 residues. Trimming pared 4 bases from V and 4 bases from J, leaving 23 bases between. Germline V gene sequence: CDR1 SEHNR, CDR2 FQNEAQ (reference sequence). As DNA, the CDR3 is TGTGCCAGCAGCTCCTATGGAGGGGGCGCTTCCAGGTACGAGCAGTACTTC. Protein: CASSSYGGGASRYEQYF.